A single sample gave rise to the 10 T cell receptor beta chains below, sequenced in a study of cytomegalovirus exposure and HLA in healthy donors. Primers: 60 Vbeta forward and 13 Jbeta reverse. The assay was immunoSEQ multiplex PCR, and TCRdb's table has in-frame clones only and misses some. The table has 150,000 to 200,000 clones, roughly three quarters seen once. Sequenced sample: PBMCs. These receptor sequences come from a male donor in good health and CMV-seronegative.

The chain has TRBV6-5 and TRBJ1-2, with a possible D match to TRBD1 (5 bases). Germline V gives CDR1 MNHEY, CDR2 SVGAGI. The V gene lost 0 bases and the J gene lost 4 bases, with 9 bases spanning the gap. This CDR3 comprises 14 residues. The CDR3 DNA sequence: TGTGCCAGCAGTTACTCGACAGAACGCTATGGCTACACCTTC. It translates to CASSYSTERYGYTF.

V gene TRBV6-5 combines with J gene TRBJ2-5; D may be TRBD2 (5 bases). The length of the CDR3 is 15 residues. V lost 2 bases to trimming and J lost 5 bases, with 15 bases between them. Per germline, CDR1 MNHEY and CDR2 SVGAGI. CDR3 protein: CASSYISRPGETQYF. The CDR3 bases are TGTGCCAGCAGTTACATCTCGCGACCGGGGGAGACCCAGTACTTC.

The chain is built from TRBV7-8 and TRBJ1-1, with D possibly matching TRBD1 (6 bases). With 1 base removed from V and 3 bases from J, the gap between germline ends came to 9 bases. This CDR3 is 14 amino acids long. Germline assignment: CDR1 SGHVS and CDR2 FQNEAQ. The CDR3 nucleotides read TGTGCCAGCAGCTTAGGGTCAGGGGACACTGAAGCTTTCTTT. As protein: CASSLGSGDTEAFF.

This clone was counted a few times. The chain is built from TRBV29-1 and TRBJ1-2; D gene ambiguous. The germline V and J ends were trimmed by 1 base and 2 bases, with 17 bases remaining between them. CDR3 size: 16 residues. Germline CDR1 SQVTM, CDR2 ANQGSEA. CDR3 nucleotide sequence: TGCAGCGTTGAAGTGGCGGCCGAAAGGTGGAACTATGGCTACACCTTC. Encoded protein: CSVEVAAERWNYGYTF.

This clone was observed once. The rearrangement uses TRBV19 and TRBJ1-3, with D unresolved. Trimming removed 4 bases from V and 3 bases from J, with 13 bases in between. This CDR3 has 15 residues. Germline V gene data show CDR1 as LNHDA and CDR2 as SQIVND (reference sequence). In DNA, the CDR3 is TGTGCCAGTAGTACCCCGGGGATGGGTGGAAACACCATATATTTT. This encodes CASSTPGMGGNTIYF. Full variable domain (outside the CDR3, taken from reference TRBV19 and TRBJ1-3): DGGITQSPKYLFRKEGQNVTLSCEQNLNHDAMYWYRQDPGQGLRLIYYSQIVNDFQKGDIAEGYSVSREKKESFPLTVTSAQKNPTAFYLCASSTPGMGGNTIYFGEGSWLTVV.

The chain couples TRBV6-1 to TRBJ1-5, with TRBD1 identical over 8 bases. The germline V gene has CDR1 MNHNS and CDR2 SASEGT. The length of the CDR3 is 14 residues. Losses at the gene ends were 6 bases for V and 1 base for J; bases not matched to a gene: 2. CDR3 sequence (DNA): TGTGCCAGCAGGGACAGGGCGAGCAATCAGCCCCAGCATTTT. Amino acids: CASRDRASNQPQHF.

As regards this clone: The junction departs from the called germline gene at one end, perhaps through a read error. This sequence joins TRBV7-9 and TRBJ2-7; 7 bases fit TRBD2. Germline CDR1 reads SEHNR; CDR2 reads FQNEAQ (reference sequence). There are 15 residues in the CDR3. The CDR3 sequence: CSSSSYGGGPEEQYF. The CDR3 DNA is TGTTCCAGCAGCTCCTATGGGGGGGGACCAGAGGAGCAGTACTTC.

There are a few counts of this clone. The gene calls are TRBV19 and TRBJ2-1; 10 bases agree with TRBD2. This CDR3 is 16 amino acids long. V was clipped by 2 bases and J by 4 bases; unmatched bases: 5. Germline CDR1 LNHDA, CDR2 SQIVND (reference sequence). The DNA of the CDR3 is TGTGCCAGTAGTATACTAGCGGGAGTATCTTACAATGAGCAGTTCTTC. This codes for CASSILAGVSYNEQFF.

The genes are TRBV4-1 and TRBJ1-1; TRBD1 matches 7 bases. The junction had 8 bases not matched to a gene; V was cut back by 2 bases and J by 5 bases. Germline V gene data show CDR1 as MGHRA and CDR2 as YSYEKL. The CDR3 contains 15 residues. CDR3 sequence reads: CASSQRQGTGTEAFF. CDR3 DNA: TGCGCCAGCAGCCAACGACAGGGAACAGGGACTGAAGCTTTCTTT.

The V call is TRBV6-6, the J call TRBJ1-1; D gene uncertain. CDR3 length equals 14 residues. The V end lost 3 bases, the J end lost 1 base, and 9 bases lay between the germline ends. From germline, CDR1 is MNHNY and CDR2 SVGAGI (reference sequence). Here the CDR3 reads CASSYGHSNTEAFF. Written as DNA, the CDR3 is TGTGCCAGCAGTTATGGGCATTCGAACACTGAAGCTTTCTTT.